Below, 18 T cell receptor beta chains from the same sample are listed, as sequenced in a study of T-cell reconstitution after alpha-beta-depleted transplantation in children. This sample's TCRbeta library carried unique molecular identifier barcodes. Via MiXCR, TCRdb re-called the PCR reads, giving one row per CDR3 protein. The sample contains about a million distinct CDR3 sequences, roughly 31% of which appear only once. The sample here was PBMCs, mostly from graft donor cells, taken 360 days after TCRalphabeta/CD19-depleted stem cell transplant. The receptors stem from a boy in the first two years of life who had a stem cell transplant for SCID, so the T cells may come from the graft donor.

This chain joins TRBV10-1 and TRBJ2-7, with D tentatively TRBD2 (6 bases). Germline V gene sequence: CDR1 WNHNN, CDR2 SYGVQD (reference sequence). The CDR3 spans 12 residues. Trimming removed 8 bases at V and 3 bases at J, with 11 bases between. The CDR3 sequence is CASGTTSYEQYF. In DNA form, the CDR3 reads TGCGCCAGCGGAACGACTAGCTACGAGCAGTACTTC.

Points on this clonotype: Relative to the germline gene, one junction end is altered; a read error may explain this. This chain connects TRBV5-1 to TRBJ2-5; D call uncertain. Germline V gene data show CDR1 as SGHRS and CDR2 as YFSETQ. The length of the CDR3 is 14 residues. The CDR3 region has the DNA TGCGCCACCAGCTTGGCCGTGGTAGAAGAGACCCAGTACTTC. Its translation is CATSLAVVEETQYF.

The rearrangement uses TRBV27 and TRBJ2-2; the D gene could be TRBD1 or TRBD2 (5 bases each). The germline V and J ends were trimmed by 0 bases and 7 bases, with 12 bases remaining between them. In germline, CDR1 is MNHEY, CDR2 SMNVEV (reference sequence). The CDR3 runs to 15 residues. The chain's CDR3 is CASSLSPGANGELFF. The DNA of the CDR3 is TGTGCCAGCAGTTTATCCCCCGGGGCTAACGGGGAGCTGTTTTTT.

The CDR3 DNA follows: TGCAGCGTTCTGATTGGCGGGGCTGGCTACGAGCAGTACTTC. Amino acids: CSVLIGGAGYEQYF. The V gene is TRBV29-1, the J gene TRBJ2-7; weak D call: TRBD2 (6 bases). CDR1 and CDR2 (germline): SQVTM, ANQGSEA. V lost 5 bases to trimming and J lost 3 bases, with 17 bases between them. The CDR3 has 14 amino acids.

The CDR3 DNA reads TGTGCCAGCTCACCCAACAGGGCGAACACCGGGGAGCTGTTTTTT. This gives the protein CASSPNRANTGELFF. V is TRBV18 and J is TRBJ2-2; D possibly corresponds to TRBD1 (6 bases). V shed 3 bases and J shed 0 bases, with 8 bases lying between them. This CDR3 is 15 amino acids long. Germline V CDR1 and CDR2: KGHSH, LQKENI.

The sample holds a few counts of this clonotype. The chain uses TRBV7-6 and TRBJ2-3, with D maybe TRBD1 (6 bases). CDR1 and CDR2 from the germline V gene are SGHVS and FNYEAQ. V shed 5 bases and J shed 2 bases, with 11 bases lying between them. The CDR3 length is 14 residues. The CDR3 here is CASSRTGFTDTQYF. The CDR3 DNA follows: TGTGCCAGCAGCCGAACAGGGTTCACAGATACGCAGTATTTT.

The chain is built from TRBV18 and TRBJ1-1, with 7 nucleotides matching TRBD1. In germline, CDR1 is KGHSH, CDR2 LQKENI. This CDR3 is 19 amino acids long. The V gene end was trimmed by 4 bases and the J gene end by 8 bases; junction bases not matched to a gene: 25. CDR3 residues: CASSQENRGVPSGGYEAFF. The DNA for the CDR3 is TGTGCCAGCTCACAAGAAAACAGGGGAGTCCCGTCTGGGGGCTACGAAGCTTTCTTT. Combining the CDR3 with reference TRBV18 and TRBJ1-1 gives the whole variable domain NAGVMQNPRHLVRRRGQEARLRCSPMKGHSHVYWYRQLPEEGLKFMVYLQKENIIDESGMPKERFSAEFPKEGPSILRIQQVVRGDSAAYFCASSQENRGVPSGGYEAFFGQGTRLTVV.

This clonotype has more than one count but fewer than ten. The V gene is TRBV11-2, the J gene TRBJ2-1; D might be TRBD1 or TRBD2, each matching 5 bases. The CDR3 length is 13 residues. CDR1 SGHAT and CDR2 FQNNGV come from the germline V gene. Between the trimmed V and J ends, which lost 2 bases and 8 bases, there was a span of 10 bases. The CDR3: CASSLFVGDEQFF. The CDR3 DNA is TGTGCCAGCAGCTTATTTGTGGGGGATGAGCAGTTCTTC.

This chain links TRBV28 with TRBJ2-7; unclear D gene. Germline CDR1 and CDR2: MDHEN and SYDVKM. The germline V and J ends were trimmed by 8 bases and 1 base, with 6 bases remaining between them. The length of the CDR3 is 11 residues. The CDR3 region has the DNA TGTGCCAGCTGGGATTCCTACGAGCAGTACTTC. Its protein is CASWDSYEQYF.

The sample holds a few counts of this clonotype. The chain uses TRBV4-3 and TRBJ1-1; TRBD1 is a possible D gene (5 bases). Per germline, CDR1 LGHNA and CDR2 YSLEER. V gave up 7 bases and J gave up 4 bases, with 16 bases separating them. This CDR3 contains 14 residues. CDR3 in DNA: TGCGCCAGCACCATATGGTTCGGGGGCACTGAAGCTTTCTTT. Its translation is CASTIWFGGTEAFF.

The chain links TRBV7-8 to TRBJ1-1; 9 bases are a match to TRBD1. The germline V gene encodes CDR1 SGHVS and CDR2 FQNEAQ. This CDR3 has 15 residues. The J segment lost 1 base and the V segment lost 4 bases, leaving 4 bases of the junction unmatched. In DNA form, the CDR3 reads TGTGCCAGCAGCTGGGCGGGACAGGGGAACACTGAAGCTTTCTTT. As protein: CASSWAGQGNTEAFF.

This clonotype appeared a few times. The chain uses TRBV29-1 and TRBJ2-7, with D possibly matching TRBD1 (5 bases). Germline V gives CDR1 SQVTM, CDR2 ANQGSEA. The CDR3 extends over 12 amino acids. Between the trimmed V and J ends, which lost 4 bases and 0 bases, there was a span of 7 bases. The CDR3 DNA sequence: TGCAGCGTTGTACAGGACTCCTACGAGCAGTACTTC. This codes for CSVVQDSYEQYF.

This clonotype has just a few counts. The rearrangement links TRBV7-8 to TRBJ2-2, with a possible D match to TRBD1 (6 bases). Germline assignment: CDR1 SGHVS and CDR2 FQNEAQ. The CDR3 consists of 15 residues. Between the trimmed V and J ends, which lost 3 bases and 5 bases, there was a span of 13 bases. In DNA form, the CDR3 reads TGTGCCAGCAGCTTCTTTTCAGGGGTTACCGGGGAGCTGTTTTTT. The encoded protein is CASSFFSGVTGELFF.

This clonotype appeared a few times. The V call is TRBV12-3 or TRBV12-4, the J call TRBJ1-1; perhaps TRBD1 as D (5 bases). This CDR3 has 15 amino acids. V shed 5 bases and J shed 4 bases, with 17 bases lying between them. The CDR3 region is CASSPRVPGTTEAFF. CDR3 in DNA: TGTGCCAGCAGTCCCAGAGTTCCGGGGACCACTGAAGCTTTCTTT.

This clonotype was seen a handful of times. The chain carries TRBV18 and TRBJ2-7, with D unclear. Trimming shortened V by 5 bases and J by 6 bases, and 17 bases separated the two germline ends. Looked up from germline, CDR1 is KGHSH and CDR2 is LQKENI. The CDR3 loop spans 14 amino acids. CDR3 loop: CASSESTRRSEQYF. The CDR3, as DNA: TGTGCCAGCTCAGAGAGCACCCGACGCTCCGAGCAGTACTTC.

The CDR3 is CASITRGAYNEQFF. The CDR3 coding sequence is TGTGCCAGCATCACGAGGGGGGCCTACAATGAGCAGTTCTTC. This chain links TRBV28 with TRBJ2-1, with D possibly called TRBD1 or TRBD2 (6 bases each). CDR1 is MDHEN, CDR2 SYDVKM, per germline. The CDR3 has 14 amino acids. V was trimmed by 7 bases and J by 2 bases, leaving 12 bases between them.

DNA for the CDR3: TGTGCCACCAGCAGTATGAGGACATTATCCTACGAGCAGTACTTC. It encodes CATSSMRTLSYEQYF. The genes are TRBV15 and TRBJ2-7; maybe TRBD1 (5 bases). CDR3 length: 15 residues. CDR1 is LNHNV, CDR2 YYDKDF, per germline (reference sequence). V was trimmed by 3 bases and J by 1 base, leaving 13 bases between them. Looking up the rest from reference TRBV15 and TRBJ2-7 gives the full variable domain: DAMVIQNPRYQVTQFGKPVTLSCSQTLNHNVMYWYQQKSSQAPKLLFHYYDKDFNNEADTPDNFQSRRPNTSFCFLDIRSPGLGDTAMYLCATSSMRTLSYEQYFGPGTRLTVT.

V usage is TRBV28 and J usage is TRBJ2-1; no clear D. V shed 1 base and J shed 1 base, with 20 bases lying between them. In germline, CDR1 is MDHEN, CDR2 SYDVKM. The CDR3 has 19 residues. In DNA, the CDR3 is TGTGCCAGCAGTTTATTGGTCTTCACCCAACCACTTTCCTACAATGAGCAGTTCTTC. Protein sequence: CASSLLVFTQPLSYNEQFF.